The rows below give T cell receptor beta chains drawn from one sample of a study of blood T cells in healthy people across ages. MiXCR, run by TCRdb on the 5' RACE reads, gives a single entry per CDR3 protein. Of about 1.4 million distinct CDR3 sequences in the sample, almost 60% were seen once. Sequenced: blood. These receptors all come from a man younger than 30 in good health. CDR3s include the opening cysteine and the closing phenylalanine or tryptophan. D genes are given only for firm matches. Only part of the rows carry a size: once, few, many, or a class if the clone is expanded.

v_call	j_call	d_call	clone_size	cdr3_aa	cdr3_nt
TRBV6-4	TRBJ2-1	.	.	CASSDGGDTNEQFF	TGTGCCAGCAGTGATGGGGGAGATACGAATGAGCAGTTCTTC
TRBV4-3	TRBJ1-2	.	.	CASSHPKVDTFYGYTF	TGCGCCAGCAGCCACCCCAAAGTGGATACCTTCTATGGCTACACCTTC
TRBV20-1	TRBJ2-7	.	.	CSARAPVSYEQYF	TGCAGTGCTAGAGCCCCGGTGTCCTACGAGCAGTACTTC
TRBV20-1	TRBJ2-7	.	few	CSARSQDTNIGEQYF	TGCAGTGCTAGATCCCAGGACACGAACATCGGCGAGCAGTACTTC
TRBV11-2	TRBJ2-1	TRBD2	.	CASSLPSGMPQVGYNEQFF	TGTGCCAGCAGCTTACCTAGCGGGATGCCCCAAGTGGGGTACAATGAGCAGTTCTTC
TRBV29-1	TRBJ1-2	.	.	CSVVGRVGYGYTF	TGCAGCGTTGTTGGCAGGGTGGGCTATGGCTACACCTTC
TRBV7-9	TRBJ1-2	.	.	CASSPGGAFSYGYTF	TGTGCCAGCAGCCCCGGGGGTGCATTTTCCTATGGCTACACCTTC
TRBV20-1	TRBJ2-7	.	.	CSARGPGFSAYEQYF	TGCAGTGCTAGAGGGCCGGGATTTAGTGCCTACGAGCAGTACTTC
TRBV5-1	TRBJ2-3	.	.	CASSGGTRNTDTQYF	TGCGCCAGCAGCGGCGGGACTCGAAACACAGATACGCAGTATTTT
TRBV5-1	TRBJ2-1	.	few	CASSLNGQVRAYNEQFF	TGCGCCAGCAGCCTGAATGGACAAGTTCGGGCTTACAATGAGCAGTTCTTC
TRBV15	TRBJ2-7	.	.	CATGMSLSINEQYF	TGTGCCACCGGCATGAGTCTTTCCATCAACGAGCAGTACTTC
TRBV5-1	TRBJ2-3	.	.	CASSFLGPSTDAQYF	TGCGCCAGCAGCTTCCTGGGGCCCAGCACAGATGCGCAGTATTTT
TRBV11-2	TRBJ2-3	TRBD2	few	CASSASLVAGAGTDTQYF	TGCGCCAGCAGCGCGAGTTTAGTCGCGGGAGCGGGCACAGATACGCAGTATTTT
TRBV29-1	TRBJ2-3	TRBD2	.	CNTPGLAGFSTDTQYF	TGCAACACCCCGGGACTAGCGGGCTTCAGCACAGATACGCAGTATTTT
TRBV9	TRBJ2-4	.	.	CASSVLALAKNIQYF	TGTGCCAGCAGCGTACTAGCGCTAGCCAAAAACATTCAGTACTTC
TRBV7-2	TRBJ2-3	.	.	CASSLGGRFGTDTQYF	TGTGCCAGCAGCTTAGGGGGTAGATTTGGCACAGATACGCAGTATTTT
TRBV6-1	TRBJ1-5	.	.	CASSEGTHGQPQHF	TGTGCCAGCAGTGAAGGGACACATGGTCAGCCCCAGCATTTT
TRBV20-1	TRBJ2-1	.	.	CSARSLPGSRWGNEQFF	TGCAGTGCTAGATCCTTACCCGGCAGCAGGTGGGGGAATGAGCAGTTCTTC
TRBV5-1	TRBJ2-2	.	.	CASSGRREAPGELFF	TGCGCCAGCAGCGGCCGACGTGAGGCCCCCGGGGAGCTGTTTTTT